Below, 23 T cell receptor beta chains from the same sample are listed, as sequenced in a study of blood T cell repertoires in COVID-19. Data came from immunoSEQ multiplex PCR; TCRdb stores just in-frame clones and leaves some out. The sample shows 200,000 to 250,000 clones, approximately 78% of them seen only once. Material for sequencing was peripheral blood. The receptor set was obtained from a woman older than 75 with COVID-19, enrolled during active disease.

In DNA, the CDR3 is TGTGCCATCAGTGCGACAGATACGCAGTATTTT. Translation gives CAISATDTQYF. This chain joins TRBV10-3 and TRBJ2-3; D is undetermined. V lost 4 bases, J lost 3 bases, and 2 bases lay in between. The CDR3 length is 11 residues. The germline V gene encodes CDR1 ENHRY and CDR2 SYGVKD.

The chain has TRBV7-8 and TRBJ2-3; 9 bases agree with TRBD2. CDR1 and CDR2 (germline): SGHVS, FQNEAQ. The V segment lost 4 bases and the J segment 3 bases; nucleotides outside the gene matches: 2. CDR3 size: 14 residues. The CDR3: CASSSGLATDTQYF. The CDR3 DNA is TGTGCCAGCAGCTCCGGACTAGCGACAGATACGCAGTATTTT.

The genes are TRBV20-1 and TRBJ2-1, with unresolved D. The CDR3 runs to 11 residues. V was shortened by 6 bases and J by 3 bases, with 6 bases between the two germline ends. Looked up from germline, CDR1 is DFQATT and CDR2 is SNEGSKA (reference sequence). The CDR3, as DNA: TGCAGTGCCCTAGACTACAATGAGCAGTTCTTC. This codes for CSALDYNEQFF.

The genes are TRBV4-1 and TRBJ1-1, with D uncertain. The CDR3 is made up of 15 amino acids. Germline V gene data show CDR1 as MGHRA and CDR2 as YSYEKL. The V end was cut by 6 bases, the J end by 4 bases, with 18 bases between. CDR3 nucleotides: TGCGCCAGCAGAGCTGTAGGCAGTTCAGGCACTGAAGCTTTCTTT. Its protein product is CASRAVGSSGTEAFF.

The V gene is TRBV4-1, the J gene TRBJ1-5; 8 bases fit TRBD1. The V gene end was trimmed by 3 bases and the J gene end by 10 bases; junction bases not matched to a gene: 11. CDR3 length equals 15 residues. Germline lookup yields CDR1 MGHRA and CDR2 YSYEKL. The CDR3 loop is CASSQSQGAPSPQHF. Written as DNA, the CDR3 is TGCGCCAGCAGCCAGTCCCAGGGGGCCCCATCACCCCAGCATTTT.

V and J are TRBV7-9 and TRBJ2-5; 7 nucleotides agree with TRBD2. With 3 bases clipped from V and 2 bases from J, the junction kept 6 bases outside the gene matches. Germline lookup yields CDR1 SEHNR and CDR2 FQNEAQ (reference sequence). The CDR3 sequence is 15 residues long. CDR3 in amino acids: CASSFDLGGQETQYF. The CDR3 nucleotides are TGTGCCAGCAGCTTCGACTTGGGGGGGCAAGAGACCCAGTACTTC.

The gene calls are TRBV10-2 and TRBJ1-5; tentatively, D is TRBD1 (6 bases). CDR3 length: 15 amino acids. V was trimmed by 6 bases and J by 0 bases, leaving 12 bases between them. Germline CDR1 reads WSHSY; CDR2 reads SAAADI. This CDR3 reads CASSPGQFSNQPQHF. The CDR3 DNA follows: TGCGCCAGCAGCCCCGGACAGTTTAGCAATCAGCCCCAGCATTTT.

The chain is built from TRBV3-1 (or the pseudogene TRBV3-2) and TRBJ2-3; 9 bases match TRBD1. Germline V lookup: CDR1 LGHDT, CDR2 YNNKEL (reference sequence). V lost 5 bases to trimming and J lost 4 bases; unmatched junction nucleotides: 4. CDR3 length equals 14 residues. As DNA, the CDR3 is TGTGCCAGCAGCAAACGACAGGGGGCAGATACGCAGTATTTT. Residues: CASSKRQGADTQYF.

The sample holds one count of this clone. This sequence joins TRBV11-2 and TRBJ1-2; D is uncertain. Between the trimmed V and J ends, which lost 5 bases and 8 bases, there was a span of 12 bases. From germline, CDR1 is SGHAT and CDR2 FQNNGV. The CDR3 loop spans 12 amino acids. Here the CDR3 reads CASSLRGGGYTF. In DNA, the CDR3 is TGTGCCAGCAGCCTCCGGGGTGGCGGCTACACCTTC.

The genes are TRBV29-1 and TRBJ1-1; TRBD1 aligns across 8 bases. Germline trimming cut 7 bases from V and 11 bases from J; bases unmatched to any gene: 12. This CDR3 comprises 12 residues. In germline, CDR1 is SQVTM, CDR2 ANQGSEA. The CDR3 is CSAGQDKSWAFF. As DNA, the CDR3 is TGCAGCGCGGGACAGGATAAAAGTTGGGCTTTCTTT.

The J gene is TRBJ1-1, the V gene TRBV4-1, with 7 positions matching TRBD1. V shed 1 base, J shed 6 bases, and the junction held 11 bases outside the gene matches. CDR3 length: 16 residues. Germline V CDR1 and CDR2: MGHRA, YSYEKL. As DNA, the CDR3 is TGCGCCAGCAGCCAAGTGTCCCGGCGACAGGGCCCTGAAGCTTTCTTT. It encodes CASSQVSRRQGPEAFF.

In regard to this clone: At the DNA level, this CDR3 is encoded by other sequences in the same sample as well. This chain uses TRBV29-1 with TRBJ2-6; 8 bases map to TRBD1. CDR3 length equals 16 residues. The germline V gene encodes CDR1 SQVTM and CDR2 ANQGSEA. The junction had 6 bases not matched to a gene; V was cut back by 5 bases and J by 0 bases. The CDR3 sequence is CSVRGQGFSGANVLTF. DNA of the CDR3: TGCAGCGTTCGCGGACAGGGCTTCTCTGGGGCCAACGTCCTGACTTTC.

In this sample, this clone turned up once. V and J are TRBV5-1 and TRBJ2-3; D might be TRBD2 (6 bases). The CDR3 has 15 residues. Trimming shortened V by 1 base and J by 2 bases, and 11 bases separated the two germline ends. Germline assignment: CDR1 SGHRS and CDR2 YFSETQ. The CDR3 sequence: CASSLRTINTDTQYF. DNA for the CDR3: TGCGCCAGCAGCTTGCGGACTATCAACACAGATACGCAGTATTTT.

The rearrangement uses TRBV7-3 and TRBJ2-3; possibly TRBD2 for D (6 bases). The CDR3 consists of 15 residues. V dropped 1 base and J dropped 3 bases, with 11 bases sitting between them. Germline assignment: CDR1 SGHTA and CDR2 FQGTGA. The CDR3 spells CASSLIGGVTDTQYF. The CDR3 nucleotides read TGTGCCAGCAGCTTAATCGGCGGGGTAACAGATACGCAGTATTTT.

This clone has only a few counts. The J gene is TRBJ1-2, the V gene TRBV19, with a weak D call TRBD1 (5 bases). The V end was cut by 10 bases, the J end by 2 bases, with 20 bases between. This CDR3 is built from 15 residues. Germline assignment: CDR1 LNHDA and CDR2 SQIVND (reference sequence). The CDR3 loop is CATTPRGGGNYGYTF. Written as DNA, the CDR3 is TGTGCCACCACACCGCGCGGGGGGGGAAACTATGGCTACACCTTC. Based on the CDR3 plus reference TRBV19 and TRBJ1-2, the full variable domain is DGGITQSPKYLFRKEGQNVTLSCEQNLNHDAMYWYRQDPGQGLRLIYYSQIVNDFQKGDIAEGYSVSREKKESFPLTVTSAQKNPTAFYLCATTPRGGGNYGYTFGSGTRLTVV.

The chain recombines TRBV9 with TRBJ1-5; 7 bases map to TRBD1. Per the germline V gene, CDR1 is SGDLS and CDR2 is YYNGEE. The CDR3 sequence is 15 residues long. V lost 3 bases to trimming and J lost 0 bases; unmatched junction nucleotides: 3. In DNA form, the CDR3 reads TGTGCCAGCAGCGCGGGACAGTTTAGCAATCAGCCCCAGCATTTT. It encodes CASSAGQFSNQPQHF.

The V call is TRBV5-1, the J call TRBJ2-7; 10 bases line up with TRBD2. J gave up 1 base and V 0 bases, and 4 bases lay outside the gene matches. This CDR3 has 16 residues. Germline lookup yields CDR1 SGHRS and CDR2 YFSETQ. This chain's CDR3 is CASSLEGAGGSYEQYF. The DNA for the CDR3 is TGCGCCAGCAGCTTGGAGGGAGCGGGAGGGTCCTACGAGCAGTACTTC.

The rearrangement links TRBV5-1 to TRBJ1-2, with D possibly being TRBD1 (6 bases). Looked up from germline, CDR1 is SGHRS and CDR2 is YFSETQ. The CDR3 loop spans 14 amino acids. Trimming removed 2 bases at V and 3 bases at J, with 11 bases between. The DNA of the CDR3 is TGCGCCAGCAGCTTTACAGGGTCCGACTATGGCTACACCTTC. This translates into CASSFTGSDYGYTF.

In this sample, this clone turned up a few times. The same CDR3 can be traced to other DNA sequences in this sample. V usage is TRBV5-6 and J usage is TRBJ1-5; D may be TRBD1 (6 bases). The ends were cut back, 3 bases at V and 1 base at J, with 8 bases in the middle. Germline CDR1 reads SGHDT; CDR2 reads YYEEEE. The CDR3 is 14 residues long. The DNA of the CDR3 is TGTGCCAGCAGCTCCAGGGGAAGCAATCAGCCCCAGCATTTT. Protein: CASSSRGSNQPQHF. The full variable domain, with the rest looked up from reference TRBV5-6 and TRBJ1-5, is DAGVTQSPTHLIKTRGQQVTLRCSPKSGHDTVSWYQQALGQGPQFIFQYYEEEERQRGNFPDRFSGHQFPNYSSELNVNALLLGDSALYLCASSSRGSNQPQHFGDGTRLSIL.

The gene calls are TRBV15 and TRBJ1-1; 8 nucleotides line up with TRBD1. V lost 0 bases and J lost 2; bases outside the gene matches: 8. Germline CDR1 and CDR2: LNHNV and YYDKDF (reference sequence). CDR3 length: 17 amino acids. DNA of the CDR3: TGTGCCACCAGCAGAGATAGGGGACAGGAGAGAAACACTGAAGCTTTCTTT. Protein product: CATSRDRGQERNTEAFF.

The chain carries TRBV2 and TRBJ1-3; D perhaps matches TRBD1 (6 bases). V lost 2 bases and J lost 4, with 12 bases in between. Germline loops: CDR1 SNHLY, CDR2 FYNNEI. The CDR3 sequence is 15 residues long. The CDR3 DNA reads as TGTGCCAGCAGTGAATGGGGGGGCGCAGGAAACACCATATATTTT. Protein sequence: CASSEWGGAGNTIYF.

The CDR3 nucleotides read TGTGCCAGCAGCCAAGAAGGGGGCAGGGAGTCGTGGGAGACCCAGTACTTC. Protein: CASSQEGGRESWETQYF. This chain links TRBV4-2 with TRBJ2-5; 7 bases align to TRBD1. Germline CDR1 and CDR2: LGHNA and YNFKEQ. The CDR3 is 17 amino acids. V lost 0 bases to trimming and J lost 5 bases; unmatched junction nucleotides: 12.

This rearrangement joins TRBV11-2 to TRBJ2-5; 12 bases map to TRBD2. V lost 8 bases and J lost 2; bases outside the gene matches: 12. Germline V gene sequence: CDR1 SGHAT, CDR2 FQNNGV. This CDR3 is built from 17 residues. CDR3 DNA sequence: TGTGCCAGCTCCCAAAGGGGACTAGCGGGTCATCAAGAGACCCAGTACTTC. It specifies CASSQRGLAGHQETQYF.